The next 25 T cell receptor beta chains were all read from a single sample in a study of T cell repertoires in cytomegalovirus infection. TCRdb recomputed calls from the reads with MiXCR, one row per CDR3 protein. Altogether about 340,000 distinct CDR3 sequences are present, almost 30% being singletons, with the ten largest covering about 19%. These TCRs' antigens remain unknown. Sample: cultured PBMCs, taken from culture after CMV antigen stimulation. The receptors come from a human donor in good health (CMV status not recorded). Some clones in this sample may be carry-over from other donors' samples.

The chain couples TRBV12-3 or TRBV12-4 to TRBJ1-2; 7 bases are a match to TRBD1. With V trimmed by 5 bases and J by 8 bases, 8 bases remained unmatched. This CDR3 comprises 13 residues. CDR3 sequence: CASSTLTGPGYTF. The CDR3 bases are TGTGCCAGCAGTACCCTGACAGGGCCCGGCTACACCTTC.

The chain employs TRBV7-3 and TRBJ2-1; D unclear. Trimming removed 1 base from V and 6 bases from J, with 4 bases in between. Germline V gives CDR1 SGHTA, CDR2 FQGTGA. The CDR3 loop spans 12 amino acids. CDR3 DNA: TGTGCCAGCAGCTTAATGAGCAATGAGCAGTTCTTC. The encoded protein is CASSLMSNEQFF. Based on the CDR3 plus reference TRBV7-3 and TRBJ2-1, the full variable domain is GAGVSQTPSNKVTEKGKYVELRCDPISGHTALYWYRQSLGQGPEFLIYFQGTGAADDSGLPNDRFFAVRPEGSVSTLKIQRTERGDSAVYLCASSLMSNEQFFGPGTRLTVL.

This clonotype was counted only a few times. The chain is built from TRBV7-3 and TRBJ2-3; a weak D match, TRBD2 (6 bases). V lost 1 base, J lost 0 bases, and 11 bases lay in between. Per the germline V gene, CDR1 is SGHTA and CDR2 is FQGTGA. The CDR3 consists of 16 residues. The CDR3 sequence: CASSLSSGPSTDTQYF. The CDR3 DNA sequence: TGTGCCAGCAGCTTAAGTAGCGGCCCTAGCACAGATACGCAGTATTTT.

There are a few counts of this clonotype. This chain connects TRBV11-2 to TRBJ2-1, with D perhaps TRBD1 or TRBD2 (5 bases each). V was pared by 5 bases and J by 15 bases, with 17 bases between. CDR1 is SGHAT and CDR2 is FQNNGV in the germline V gene. CDR3 length: 12 amino acids. The chain's CDR3 is CASSPGAANMFF. The DNA for the CDR3 is TGTGCCAGCAGCCCCGGGGCAGCCAATATGTTCTTC.

The V call is TRBV28, the J call TRBJ2-2; D unresolved. This CDR3 contains 14 residues. With 7 bases removed from V and 4 bases from J, the gap between germline ends came to 13 bases. Germline V CDR1 and CDR2: MDHEN, SYDVKM. CDR3 nucleotide sequence: TGTGCCAGCACCGAGATATCCGGCACCGGGGAGCTGTTTTTT. Translation gives CASTEISGTGELFF.

V gene TRBV5-1 combines with J gene TRBJ1-1; unclear D gene. Between the trimmed V and J ends, which lost 2 bases and 2 bases, there was a span of 13 bases. Germline values: CDR1 SGHRS, CDR2 YFSETQ. This CDR3 comprises 15 residues. The CDR3 DNA follows: TGCGCCAGCAGCTTTTTAGACGGGCGAAACACTGAAGCTTTCTTT. This gives the protein CASSFLDGRNTEAFF.

The V and J genes are TRBV7-9 and TRBJ1-1; maybe TRBD1 (6 bases). CDR1 and CDR2 from the germline V gene are SEHNR and FQNEAQ (reference sequence). V shed 3 bases and J shed 3 bases, with 11 bases lying between them. This CDR3 has 14 amino acids. CDR3: CASSFSQGHTEAFF. For the CDR3, the DNA is TGTGCCAGCAGCTTCTCACAGGGCCACACTGAAGCTTTCTTT.

There are many counts of this clonotype. DNA for the CDR3: TGTGCCAGCAGCTTAGGGCCCTCTTGGGAAGAGACCCAGTACTTC. It yields the protein CASSLGPSWEETQYF. The chain joins TRBV7-9 to TRBJ2-5; D is undetermined. V was shortened by 1 base and J by 3 bases, with 12 bases between the two germline ends. The CDR3 length is 15 residues. Germline V gene sequence: CDR1 SEHNR, CDR2 FQNEAQ (reference sequence).

DNA of the CDR3: TGTGCCAGCCGCCTCCAGGGCGGGGGAATCACAGATACGCAGTATTTT. It translates to CASRLQGGGITDTQYF. V and J are TRBV5-4 and TRBJ2-3; 7 positions match TRBD2. V gave up 7 bases and J gave up 2 bases; unmatched junction bases: 13. This CDR3 comprises 16 residues. Germline CDR1 SGHNT, CDR2 YYREEE (reference sequence).

The chain combines TRBV20-1 with TRBJ1-5, with D uncertain. V was shortened by 0 bases and J by 4 bases, with 4 bases between the two germline ends. The germline V gene has CDR1 DFQATT and CDR2 SNEGSKA (reference sequence). This CDR3 region has 12 residues. The chain's CDR3 is CSARDLNQPQHF. The DNA for the CDR3 is TGCAGTGCTAGAGACTTAAATCAGCCCCAGCATTTT.

This clonotype was recorded a few times. The chain has TRBV4-1 and TRBJ2-1, with 11 bases that match TRBD2. CDR3 length: 15 amino acids. Trimming at V came to 3 bases and at J to 5 bases, leaving 3 bases not matched to a gene. CDR1 and CDR2 (germline): MGHRA, YSYEKL. CDR3 coding DNA: TGCGCCAGCAGCCAGACTAGCGGGACCGACAATGAGCAGTTCTTC. Translating it yields CASSQTSGTDNEQFF.

The chain carries TRBV24-1 and TRBJ1-5, with D unresolved. The CDR3 has 14 residues. Trimming left V 7 bases short and J 2 bases short, with 11 bases between. Per germline, CDR1 KGHDR and CDR2 SFDVKD. CDR3 bases: TGTGCCACCAGCGAACGGACCCGCAATCAGCCCCAGCATTTT. As protein: CATSERTRNQPQHF.

The chain uses TRBV6-2 or TRBV6-3 and TRBJ1-1; D remains unclear. Germline V gene sequence: CDR1 MNHEY, CDR2 SVGEGT. Deletions cut 5 bases from V and 5 bases from J, with 15 bases between. The CDR3 contains 14 residues. CDR3 DNA: TGTGCCAGCAGTAACCCTCCCGGTCGGACTGAAGCTTTCTTT. Residues: CASSNPPGRTEAFF.

This clonotype was recorded a few times. The rearrangement uses TRBV2 and TRBJ1-5; D not resolved. V lost 4 bases, J lost 4 bases, and 5 bases lay in between. CDR1 SNHLY and CDR2 FYNNEI come from the germline V gene. The CDR3 runs 12 residues. As DNA, the CDR3 is TGTGCCAGCAGTGCACAGAATCAGCCCCAGCATTTT. Amino acid sequence: CASSAQNQPQHF.

The sample holds many counts of this clonotype. The chain joins TRBV27 to TRBJ2-3, with TRBD1 matching 8 bases. Germline CDR1 MNHEY, CDR2 SMNVEV (reference sequence). This CDR3 spans 13 amino acids. With V trimmed by 6 bases and J by 4 bases, 3 bases remained unmatched. CDR3 nucleotide sequence: TGTGCCAGCAGATTCAGGGGGCCAGATACGCAGTATTTT. This sequence encodes CASRFRGPDTQYF.

The chain is built from TRBV28 and TRBJ1-1; tentative D call: TRBD1 (5 bases). This CDR3 has 14 residues. Trimming stripped 6 bases from V and 1 base from J, with 12 bases between. Looked up from germline, CDR1 is MDHEN and CDR2 is SYDVKM. The CDR3 DNA follows: TGTGCCAGCAGCCCCAGTCAGGGGAACACTGAAGCTTTCTTT. Translated, it gives CASSPSQGNTEAFF.

This clonotype was counted at least ten times. The V gene is TRBV7-2, the J gene TRBJ1-2; 9 nucleotides match TRBD1. CDR1 is SGHTA, CDR2 FQGNSA, per germline. The V and J ends lost 5 bases and 1 base, in that order; junction bases with no gene match: 8. This CDR3 comprises 16 residues. The CDR3 region has the DNA TGTGCCAGCAGCGATGGGACAGGGAAGATTAACTATGGCTACACCTTC. As protein: CASSDGTGKINYGYTF.

The chain combines TRBV12-3 or TRBV12-4 with TRBJ1-6, with a weak D call TRBD1 (5 bases). CDR3 size: 14 residues. The V end lost 9 bases, the J end lost 7 bases, and 16 bases lay between the germline ends. The CDR3 nucleotides read TGTGCCAGTTTAGACAGCCGAGAAAATTCACCCCTCCACTTT. Translating it yields CASLDSRENSPLHF.

This clonotype was seen a handful of times. The rearrangement joins TRBV14 to TRBJ2-3, with D unresolved. Trimming shortened V by 1 base and J by 3 bases, and 8 bases separated the two germline ends. CDR3 length: 14 residues. Per the germline V gene, CDR1 is SGHDN and CDR2 is FVKESK. DNA for the CDR3: TGTGCCAGCAGCCAAGGAATCCGGACAGATACGCAGTATTTT. It codes for CASSQGIRTDTQYF. Using reference TRBV14 and TRBJ2-3 for the parts outside the CDR3, the full variable domain is EAGVTQFPSHSVIEKGQTVTLRCDPISGHDNLYWYRRVMGKEIKFLLHFVKESKQDESGMPNNRFLAERTGGTYSTLKVQPAELEDSGVYFCASSQGIRTDTQYFGPGTRLTVL.

In this sample, this clonotype turned up a few times. The gene calls are TRBV10-3 and TRBJ2-5, with D uncertain. The CDR3 is 13 residues long. Germline V gives CDR1 ENHRY, CDR2 SYGVKD. Trimming left V 2 bases short and J 5 bases short, with 9 bases between. CDR3 coding DNA: TGTGCCATCAGTGAGGAACCACTCGAGACCCAGTACTTC. Its protein product is CAISEEPLETQYF.

The V and J genes are TRBV5-4 and TRBJ2-1, with 7 bases lining up with TRBD2. The CDR3 spans 13 residues. Germline trimming cut 1 base from V and 7 bases from J; bases unmatched to any gene: 2. Germline loops: CDR1 SGHNT, CDR2 YYREEE (reference sequence). This chain's CDR3 is CASSLTRENEQFF. The CDR3 DNA sequence: TGTGCCAGCAGCTTGACGCGGGAGAATGAGCAGTTCTTC. Using reference TRBV5-4 and TRBJ2-1 for the parts outside the CDR3, the full variable domain is ETGVTQSPTHLIKTRGQQVTLRCSSQSGHNTVSWYQQALGQGPQFIFQYYREEENGRGNFPPRFSGLQFPNYSSELNVNALELDDSALYLCASSLTRENEQFFGPGTRLTVL.

This clonotype was recorded at least ten times. The genes are TRBV4-1 and TRBJ1-4; 9 positions agree with TRBD1. Germline V lookup: CDR1 MGHRA, CDR2 YSYEKL. The J segment lost 7 bases and the V segment lost 0 bases, leaving 9 bases of the junction unmatched. The CDR3 sequence is 17 residues long. The CDR3 spells CASSQEYTGQGREKLFF. CDR3 DNA sequence: TGCGCCAGCAGCCAAGAATACACGGGACAGGGCCGTGAAAAACTGTTTTTT.

This clonotype appeared a few times. The chain couples TRBV7-6 to TRBJ2-2; 7 bases map to TRBD1. This CDR3 region has 15 residues. Germline V gene lookup returns CDR1 SGHVS and CDR2 FNYEAQ. V lost 5 bases, J lost 1 base, and 4 bases stayed unmatched. As DNA, the CDR3 is TGTGCCAGCAGCCAGGGGGACAAGAACACCGGGGAGCTGTTTTTT. Its translation is CASSQGDKNTGELFF. The full variable domain, with the rest looked up from reference TRBV7-6 and TRBJ2-2, is GAGVSQSPRYKVTKRGQDVALRCDPISGHVSLYWYRQALGQGPEFLTYFNYEAQQDKSGLPNDRFSAERPEGSISTLTIQRTEQRDSAMYRCASSQGDKNTGELFFGEGSRLTVL.

This clonotype was picked up a small number of times. The chain links TRBV4-2 to TRBJ1-3; no clear D gene. The V end lost 0 bases, the J end lost 0 bases, and 9 bases lay between the germline ends. CDR1 LGHNA and CDR2 YNFKEQ come from the germline V gene. The CDR3 length is 16 residues. CDR3 loop: CASSQDVPASGNTIYF. CDR3 nucleotide sequence: TGTGCCAGCAGCCAAGATGTACCAGCCTCTGGAAACACCATATATTTT.

This chain joins TRBV11-3 and TRBJ2-3; D might be TRBD2 (6 bases). Germline-derived CDR1 and CDR2 are SGHNT and YENEEA. V was cut by 4 bases and J by 4 bases, with 9 bases left in between. This CDR3 is built from 13 residues. CDR3 nucleotide sequence: TGTGCCAGCAGCTCCATAGCGGCAGATACGCAGTATTTT. Translated, it gives CASSSIAADTQYF.